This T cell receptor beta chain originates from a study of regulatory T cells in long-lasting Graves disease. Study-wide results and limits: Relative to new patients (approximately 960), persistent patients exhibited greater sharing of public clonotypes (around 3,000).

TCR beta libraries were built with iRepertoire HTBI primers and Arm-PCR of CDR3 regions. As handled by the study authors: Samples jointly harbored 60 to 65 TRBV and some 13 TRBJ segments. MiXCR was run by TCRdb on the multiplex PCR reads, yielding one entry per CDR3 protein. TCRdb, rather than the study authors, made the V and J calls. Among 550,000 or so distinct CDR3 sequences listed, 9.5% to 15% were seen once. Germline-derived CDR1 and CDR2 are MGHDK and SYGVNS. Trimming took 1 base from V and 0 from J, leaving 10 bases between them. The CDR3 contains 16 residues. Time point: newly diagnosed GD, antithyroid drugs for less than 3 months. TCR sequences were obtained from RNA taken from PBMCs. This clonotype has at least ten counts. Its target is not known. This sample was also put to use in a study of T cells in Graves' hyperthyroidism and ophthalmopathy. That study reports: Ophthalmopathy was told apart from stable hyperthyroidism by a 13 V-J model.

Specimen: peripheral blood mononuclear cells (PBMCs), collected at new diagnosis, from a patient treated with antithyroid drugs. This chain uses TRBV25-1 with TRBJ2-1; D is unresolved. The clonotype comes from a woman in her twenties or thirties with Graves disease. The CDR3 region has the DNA TGTGCCAGCAGTGAATCGGGCGGCAGCTCCTACAATGAGCAGTTCTTC. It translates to CASSESGGSSYNEQFF.